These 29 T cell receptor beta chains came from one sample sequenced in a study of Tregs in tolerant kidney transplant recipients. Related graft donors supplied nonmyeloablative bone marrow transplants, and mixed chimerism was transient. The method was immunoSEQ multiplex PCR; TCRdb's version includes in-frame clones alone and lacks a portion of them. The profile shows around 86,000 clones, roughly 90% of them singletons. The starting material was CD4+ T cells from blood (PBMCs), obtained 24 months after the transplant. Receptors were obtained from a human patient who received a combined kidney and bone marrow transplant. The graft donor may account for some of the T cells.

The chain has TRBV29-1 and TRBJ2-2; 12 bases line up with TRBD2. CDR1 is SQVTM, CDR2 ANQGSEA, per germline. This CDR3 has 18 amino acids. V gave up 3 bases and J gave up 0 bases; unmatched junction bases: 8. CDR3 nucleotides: TGCAGCGTTGATGAGAGGCTAGCGGGAGGGCCGAACACCGGGGAGCTGTTTTTT. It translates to CSVDERLAGGPNTGELFF.

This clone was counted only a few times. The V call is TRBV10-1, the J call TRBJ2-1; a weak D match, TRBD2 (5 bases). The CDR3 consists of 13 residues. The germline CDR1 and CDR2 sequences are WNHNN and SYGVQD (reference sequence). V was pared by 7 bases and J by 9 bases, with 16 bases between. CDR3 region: CASIIWEYVEQFF. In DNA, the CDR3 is TGCGCCAGCATTATTTGGGAGTATGTTGAGCAGTTCTTC.

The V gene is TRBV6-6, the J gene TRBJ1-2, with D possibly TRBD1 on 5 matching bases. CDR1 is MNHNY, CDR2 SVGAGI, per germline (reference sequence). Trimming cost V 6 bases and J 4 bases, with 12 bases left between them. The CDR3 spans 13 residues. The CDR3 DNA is TGTGCCAGCAGACCCCAGGGATTCTATGGCTACACCTTC. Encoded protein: CASRPQGFYGYTF.

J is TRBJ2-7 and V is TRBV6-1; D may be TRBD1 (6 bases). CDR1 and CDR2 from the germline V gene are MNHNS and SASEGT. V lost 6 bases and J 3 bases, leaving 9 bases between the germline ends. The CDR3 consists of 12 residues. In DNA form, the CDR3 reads TGTGCCAGCAGGAACAGGGTCTACGAGCAGTACTTC. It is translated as CASRNRVYEQYF.

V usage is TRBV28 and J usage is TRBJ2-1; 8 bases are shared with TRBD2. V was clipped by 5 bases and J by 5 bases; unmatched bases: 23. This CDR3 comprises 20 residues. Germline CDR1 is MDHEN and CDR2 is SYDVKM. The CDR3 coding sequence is TGTGCCAGCAGTCCCAGCCGGGGGCACGGTAGCGGGGACGCCCACAATGAGCAGTTCTTC. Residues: CASSPSRGHGSGDAHNEQFF.

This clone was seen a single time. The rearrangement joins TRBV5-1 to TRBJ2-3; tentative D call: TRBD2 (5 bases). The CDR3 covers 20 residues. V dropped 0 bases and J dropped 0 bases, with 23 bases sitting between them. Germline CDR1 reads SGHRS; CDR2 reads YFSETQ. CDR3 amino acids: CASSLGPDLELVTSTDTQYF. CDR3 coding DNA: TGCGCCAGCAGCTTGGGCCCCGACCTAGAACTAGTGACGAGCACAGATACGCAGTATTTT. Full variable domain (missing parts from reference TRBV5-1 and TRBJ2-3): KAGVTQTPRYLIKTRGQQVTLSCSPISGHRSVSWYQQTPGQGLQFLFEYFSETQRNKGNFPGRFSGRQFSNSRSEMNVSTLELGDSALYLCASSLGPDLELVTSTDTQYFGPGTRLTVL.

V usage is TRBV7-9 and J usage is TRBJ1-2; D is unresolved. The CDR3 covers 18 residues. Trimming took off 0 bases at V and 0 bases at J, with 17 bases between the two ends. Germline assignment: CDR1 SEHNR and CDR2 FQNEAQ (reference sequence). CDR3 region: CASSLAPVDGLTNYGYTF. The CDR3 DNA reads TGTGCCAGCAGCTTAGCTCCCGTCGACGGACTCACTAACTATGGCTACACCTTC.

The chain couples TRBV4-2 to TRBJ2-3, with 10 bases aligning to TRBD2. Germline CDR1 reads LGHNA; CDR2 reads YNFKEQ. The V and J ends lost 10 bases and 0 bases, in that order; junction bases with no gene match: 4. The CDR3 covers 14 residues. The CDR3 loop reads CATGLAASTDTQYF. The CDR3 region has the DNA TGTGCCACTGGACTAGCGGCTAGCACAGATACGCAGTATTTT.

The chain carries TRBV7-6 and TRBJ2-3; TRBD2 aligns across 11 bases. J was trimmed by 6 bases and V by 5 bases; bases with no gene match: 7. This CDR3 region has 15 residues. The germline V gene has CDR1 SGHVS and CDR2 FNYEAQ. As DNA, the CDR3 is TGTGCCAGCAGCAAACTAGCGGGAGTATCTGATACGCAGTATTTT. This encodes CASSKLAGVSDTQYF.

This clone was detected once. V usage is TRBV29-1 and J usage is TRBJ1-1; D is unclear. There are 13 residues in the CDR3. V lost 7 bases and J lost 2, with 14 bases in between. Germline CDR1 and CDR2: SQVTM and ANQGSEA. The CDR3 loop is CSGLTDLNTEAFF. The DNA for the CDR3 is TGCAGCGGCCTTACAGACCTCAACACTGAAGCTTTCTTT.

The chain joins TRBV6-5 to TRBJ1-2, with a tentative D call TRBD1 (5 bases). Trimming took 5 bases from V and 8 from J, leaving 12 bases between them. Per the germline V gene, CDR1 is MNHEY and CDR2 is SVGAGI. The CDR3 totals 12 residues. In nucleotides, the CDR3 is TGTGCCAGCAGTGCAGGGTTGTGGGGCTACACCTTC. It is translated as CASSAGLWGYTF.

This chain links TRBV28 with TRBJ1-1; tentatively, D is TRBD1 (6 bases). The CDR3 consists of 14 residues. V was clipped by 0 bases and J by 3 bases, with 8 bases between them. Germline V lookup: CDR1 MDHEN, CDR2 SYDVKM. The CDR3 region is CASSLWDSYTEAFF. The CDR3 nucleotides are TGTGCCAGCAGTTTATGGGACAGCTACACTGAAGCTTTCTTT.

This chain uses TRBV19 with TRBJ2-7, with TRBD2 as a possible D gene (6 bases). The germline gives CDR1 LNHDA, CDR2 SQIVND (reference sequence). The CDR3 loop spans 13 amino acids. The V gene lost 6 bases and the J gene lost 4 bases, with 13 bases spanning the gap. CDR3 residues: CASRTMGGYEQYF. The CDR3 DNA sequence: TGTGCCAGTAGGACCATGGGGGGATACGAGCAGTACTTC.

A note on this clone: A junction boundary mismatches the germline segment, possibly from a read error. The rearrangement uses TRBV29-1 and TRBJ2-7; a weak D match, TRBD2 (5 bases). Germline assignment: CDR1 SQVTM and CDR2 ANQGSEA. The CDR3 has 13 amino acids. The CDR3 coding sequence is TGCAGCGTCGAAGGAGCGTCACTAGGAGAGCAGTACTTC. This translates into CSVEGASLGEQYF.

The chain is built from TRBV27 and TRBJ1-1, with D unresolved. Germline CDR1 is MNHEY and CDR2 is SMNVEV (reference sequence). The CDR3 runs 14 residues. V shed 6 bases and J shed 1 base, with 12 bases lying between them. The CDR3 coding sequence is TGTGCCAGCAGCCCTCCCCCTACGAACACTGAAGCTTTCTTT. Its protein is CASSPPPTNTEAFF.

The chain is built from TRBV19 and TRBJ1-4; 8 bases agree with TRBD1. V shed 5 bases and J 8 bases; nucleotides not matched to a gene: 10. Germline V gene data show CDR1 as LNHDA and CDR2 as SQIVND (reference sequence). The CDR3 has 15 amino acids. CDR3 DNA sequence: TGTGCCAGTAGTCGCCAAAGGACAGGGTTCGAAAAACTGTTTTTT. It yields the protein CASSRQRTGFEKLFF.

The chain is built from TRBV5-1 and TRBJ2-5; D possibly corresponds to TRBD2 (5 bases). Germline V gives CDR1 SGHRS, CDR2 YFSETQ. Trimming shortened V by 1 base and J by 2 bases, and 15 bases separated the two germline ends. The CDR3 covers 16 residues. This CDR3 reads CASSLIGVSGQETQYF. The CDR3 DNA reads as TGCGCCAGCAGCTTGATCGGGGTATCGGGACAAGAGACCCAGTACTTC.

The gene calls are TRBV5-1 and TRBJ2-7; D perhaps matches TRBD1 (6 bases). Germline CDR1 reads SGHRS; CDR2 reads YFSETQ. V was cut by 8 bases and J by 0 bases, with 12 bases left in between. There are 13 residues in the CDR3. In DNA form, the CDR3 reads TGCGCCAGTAATGAACAGGGCTCCTACGAGCAGTACTTC. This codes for CASNEQGSYEQYF. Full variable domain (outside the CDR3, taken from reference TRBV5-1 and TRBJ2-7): KAGVTQTPRYLIKTRGQQVTLSCSPISGHRSVSWYQQTPGQGLQFLFEYFSETQRNKGNFPGRFSGRQFSNSRSEMNVSTLELGDSALYLCASNEQGSYEQYFGPGTRLTVT.

The CDR3 DNA follows: TGTGCCAGCAGTTTATCCGGACTAGCGGGAGTGGAAGAGCAGTACTTC. This sequence encodes CASSLSGLAGVEEQYF. The rearrangement links TRBV28 to TRBJ2-7; 13 positions match TRBD2. Trimming cost V 1 base and J 7 bases; bases outside gene matches: 7. This CDR3 has 16 amino acids. Germline-derived CDR1 and CDR2 are MDHEN and SYDVKM.

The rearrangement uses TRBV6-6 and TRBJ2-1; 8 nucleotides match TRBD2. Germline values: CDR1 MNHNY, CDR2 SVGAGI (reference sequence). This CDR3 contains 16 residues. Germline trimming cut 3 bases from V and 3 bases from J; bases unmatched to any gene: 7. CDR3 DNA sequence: TGTGCCAGCAGTTATAAAGCGGGGGACCTCTACAATGAGCAGTTCTTC. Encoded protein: CASSYKAGDLYNEQFF.

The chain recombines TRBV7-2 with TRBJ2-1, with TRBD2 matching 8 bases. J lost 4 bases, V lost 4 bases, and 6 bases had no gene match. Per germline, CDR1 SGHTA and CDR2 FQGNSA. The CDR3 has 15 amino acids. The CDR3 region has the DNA TGTGCCAGCAGCTCGGGGGGGCCGAGTTACAATGAGCAGTTCTTC. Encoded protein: CASSSGGPSYNEQFF.

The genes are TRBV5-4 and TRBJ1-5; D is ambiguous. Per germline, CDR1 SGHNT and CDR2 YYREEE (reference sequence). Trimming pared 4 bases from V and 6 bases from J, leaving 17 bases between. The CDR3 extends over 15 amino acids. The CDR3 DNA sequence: TGTGCCAGCAGCGCGGGAGGGCAGTATCCTCAGCCCCAGCATTTT. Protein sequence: CASSAGGQYPQPQHF.

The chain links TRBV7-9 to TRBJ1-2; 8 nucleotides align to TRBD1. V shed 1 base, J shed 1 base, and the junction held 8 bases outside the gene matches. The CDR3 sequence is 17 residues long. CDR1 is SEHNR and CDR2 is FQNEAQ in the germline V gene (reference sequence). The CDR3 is CASSLGQGTGYNYGYTF. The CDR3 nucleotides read TGTGCCAGCAGCTTAGGACAGGGGACGGGATATAACTATGGCTACACCTTC.

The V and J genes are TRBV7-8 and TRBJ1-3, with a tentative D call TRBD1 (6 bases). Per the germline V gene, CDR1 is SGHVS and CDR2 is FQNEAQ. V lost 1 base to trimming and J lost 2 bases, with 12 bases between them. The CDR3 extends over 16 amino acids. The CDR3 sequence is CASSLDYRVPGNTIYF. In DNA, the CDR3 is TGTGCCAGCAGCTTAGATTACAGGGTCCCTGGAAACACCATATATTTT. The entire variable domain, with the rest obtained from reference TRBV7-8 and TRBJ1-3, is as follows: GAGVSQSPRYKVAKRGQDVALRCDPISGHVSLFWYQQALGQGPEFLTYFQNEAQLDKSGLPSDRFFAERPEGSVSTLKIQRTQQEDSAVYLCASSLDYRVPGNTIYFGEGSWLTVV.

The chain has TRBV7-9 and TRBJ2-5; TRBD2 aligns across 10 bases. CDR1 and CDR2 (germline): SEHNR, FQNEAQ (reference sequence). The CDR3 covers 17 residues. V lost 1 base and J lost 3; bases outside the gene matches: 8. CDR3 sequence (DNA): TGTGCCAGCAGCTTAGGACGCAGCGGGGGGGTTGAAGAGACCCAGTACTTC. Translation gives CASSLGRSGGVEETQYF.

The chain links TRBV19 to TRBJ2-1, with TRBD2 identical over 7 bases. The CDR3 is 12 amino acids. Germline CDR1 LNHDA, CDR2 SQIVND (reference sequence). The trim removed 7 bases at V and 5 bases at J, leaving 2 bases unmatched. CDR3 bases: TGTGCCAGTAAGGGGACTAACAATGAGCAGTTCTTC. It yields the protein CASKGTNNEQFF.

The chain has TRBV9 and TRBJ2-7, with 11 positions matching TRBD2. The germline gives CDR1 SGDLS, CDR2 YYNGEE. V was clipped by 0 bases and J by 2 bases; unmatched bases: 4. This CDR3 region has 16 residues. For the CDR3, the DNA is TGTGCCAGCAGCGTAGGGGGACTAGCGGCGACCTACGAGCAGTACTTC. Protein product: CASSVGGLAATYEQYF.

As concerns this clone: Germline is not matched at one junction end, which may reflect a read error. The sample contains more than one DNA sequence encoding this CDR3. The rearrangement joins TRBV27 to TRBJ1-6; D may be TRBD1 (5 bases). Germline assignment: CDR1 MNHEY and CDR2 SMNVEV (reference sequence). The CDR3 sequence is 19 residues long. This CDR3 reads CASSLRLGWGRTYNSPLHF. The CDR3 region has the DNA TGTGCCAGCAGCCTCCGTTTAGGGTGGGGCAGAACCTATAATTCCCCCCTCCACTTT.

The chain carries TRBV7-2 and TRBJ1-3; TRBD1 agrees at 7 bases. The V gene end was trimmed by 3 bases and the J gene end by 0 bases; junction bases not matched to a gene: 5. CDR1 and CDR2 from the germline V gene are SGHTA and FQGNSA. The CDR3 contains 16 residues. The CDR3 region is CASSLLQGSSGNTIYF. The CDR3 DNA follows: TGTGCCAGCAGCTTGCTACAGGGGAGCTCTGGAAACACCATATATTTT. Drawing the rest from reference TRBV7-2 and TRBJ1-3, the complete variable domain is GAGVSQSPSNKVTEKGKDVELRCDPISGHTALYWYRQSLGQGLEFLIYFQGNSAPDKSGLPSDRFSAERTGGSVSTLTIQRTQQEDSAVYLCASSLLQGSSGNTIYFGEGSWLTVV.